The TCR beta chain described here comes from a study of T cells in Graves' hyperthyroidism and ophthalmopathy. Researchers took RNA transcripts and amplified the TCR beta CDR3 regions from them. TCR CDR3 underwent first-round RT-PCR with the HTBI primer set. TCRdb itself ran the multiplex PCR reads through MiXCR, one entry per CDR3 protein. The table has 700,000 to 950,000 distinct CDR3 sequences, approximately 36% seen once. The definition of stable Graves' hyperthyroidism was no ophthalmopathy progression within 18 months. Together with thyroid ultrasound, orbital computed tomography, serum thyroxine and TRAb, clinical symptoms were used for diagnoses. Using around 10 ml of fresh peripheral blood, PBMCs were prepared. This CDR3 is built from 14 residues. Germline-derived CDR1 and CDR2 are SGDLS and YYNGEE. Concerning this clonotype itself: This may arise from a read error, as a much more abundant clone is one base away.

The sequencing input was blood. The chain is built from TRBV9 and TRBJ1-6; a possible D gene is TRBD1 (5 bases). This receptor was identified in a woman aged 40 to 50 with Graves' hyperthyroidism. CDR3: CSSSVGRKNSPLHF. DNA of the CDR3: TGTTCCAGCAGCGTGGGACGGAAAAATTCACCCCTCCACTTT. Full variable domain (remainder filled in from reference TRBV9 and TRBJ1-6): DSGVTQTPKHLITATGQRVTLRCSPRSGDLSVYWYQQSLDQGLQFLIQYYNGEERAKGNILERFSAQQFPDLHSELNLSSLELGDSALYFCSSSVGRKNSPLHFGNGTRLTVT.